The 18 T cell receptor beta chains listed next were all sequenced from one sample in a study of immune cell composition in non-small cell lung cancer. This table comes from immunoSEQ multiplex PCR, and its TCRdb copy is limited to in-frame clones, with some not included. Seen here are over 3,500 clones, approximately 64% observed once, and the top ten hold over 6.5%. The sequenced sample consisted of lung tumor tissue. The receptors come from a human donor with non-small cell lung cancer.

The V gene is TRBV7-8, the J gene TRBJ1-5; no reliable D call. The V end was cut by 3 bases, the J end by 0 bases, with 3 bases between. This CDR3 has 13 residues. CDR1 is SGHVS and CDR2 is FQNEAQ in the germline V gene. CDR3 DNA: TGTGCCAGCAGCTTTTATAGCAATCAGCCCCAGCATTTT. Its translation: CASSFYSNQPQHF.

This sequence joins TRBV18 and TRBJ2-1, with 8 nucleotides matching TRBD1. CDR1 is KGHSH and CDR2 is LQKENI in the germline V gene. This CDR3 is built from 14 residues. Germline trimming cut 3 bases from V and 4 bases from J; bases unmatched to any gene: 2. The CDR3 nucleotides are TGTGCCAGCTCACCGGGACAGGAGTACAATGAGCAGTTCTTC. Residues: CASSPGQEYNEQFF.

This chain connects TRBV28 to TRBJ2-3; TRBD1 is a possible D gene (5 bases). The CDR3 has 14 residues. The germline V gene has CDR1 MDHEN and CDR2 SYDVKM. The V end lost 4 bases, the J end lost 5 bases, and 13 bases lay between the germline ends. The DNA for the CDR3 is TGTGCCAGCAGTTCTCAGGGTGGGATAGATACGCAGTATTTT. Residues: CASSSQGGIDTQYF.

V usage is TRBV5-6 and J usage is TRBJ2-7; tentatively, D is TRBD2 (7 bases). The CDR3 consists of 15 residues. Trimming took 4 bases from V and 7 from J, leaving 21 bases between them. Germline V gives CDR1 SGHDT, CDR2 YYEEEE. The CDR3 is CASSPDQGRGGEQYF. CDR3 DNA: TGTGCCAGCAGCCCAGATCAGGGGAGGGGTGGGGAGCAGTACTTC.

The chain uses TRBV7-3 and TRBJ2-1; 13 bases agree with TRBD2. The CDR3 is 16 amino acids. Trimming took 0 bases from V and 9 from J; bases not matched to a gene: 5. Germline CDR1 reads SGHTA; CDR2 reads FQGTGA. The CDR3 reads CASSLTWTSGSSEQFF. The CDR3 DNA is TGTGCCAGCAGCTTAACGTGGACTAGCGGGAGTAGTGAGCAGTTCTTC.

By proportion, this clone is large. The chain is built from TRBV19 and TRBJ1-5; 8 bases are a match to TRBD1. Germline CDR1 is LNHDA and CDR2 is SQIVND (reference sequence). The V gene end was trimmed by 5 bases and the J gene end by 6 bases; junction bases not matched to a gene: 6. The CDR3 sequence is 14 residues long. The CDR3 spells CASSQTGVSQPQHF. The DNA for the CDR3 is TGTGCCAGTAGTCAGACAGGGGTAAGTCAGCCCCAGCATTTT. The full variable domain, its missing parts supplied by reference TRBV19 and TRBJ1-5, is DGGITQSPKYLFRKEGQNVTLSCEQNLNHDAMYWYRQDPGQGLRLIYYSQIVNDFQKGDIAEGYSVSREKKESFPLTVTSAQKNPTAFYLCASSQTGVSQPQHFGDGTRLSIL.

The rearrangement links TRBV13 to TRBJ2-2; TRBD2 matches at 10 bases. Germline CDR1 reads PRHDT; CDR2 reads FYEKMQ (reference sequence). Trimming cost V 5 bases and J 1 base; bases outside gene matches: 7. The CDR3 has 17 amino acids. The CDR3 here is CASSGIAGGLNTGELFF. The CDR3 coding sequence is TGTGCCAGCAGCGGCATAGCGGGAGGCCTGAACACCGGGGAGCTGTTTTTT.

The V call is TRBV5-1, the J call TRBJ2-3; 12 nucleotides match TRBD2. Trimming at V came to 0 bases and at J to 1 base, leaving 0 bases not matched to a gene. CDR1 is SGHRS and CDR2 is YFSETQ in the germline V gene. The CDR3 covers 16 residues. CDR3 in amino acids: CASSLGLAGGTDTQYF. The CDR3 nucleotides read TGCGCCAGCAGCTTGGGACTAGCGGGAGGCACAGATACGCAGTATTTT.

This sequence joins TRBV5-6 and TRBJ2-7, with 7 nucleotides matching TRBD2. V shed 3 bases and J 4 bases; nucleotides not matched to a gene: 10. Germline CDR1 reads SGHDT; CDR2 reads YYEEEE. This CDR3 comprises 15 residues. In nucleotides, the CDR3 is TGTGCCAGCAGCTCCGTCGGCGGGAGTTCGTACGAGCAGTACTTC. It translates to CASSSVGGSSYEQYF. The whole variable domain, remainder taken from reference TRBV5-6 and TRBJ2-7, is DAGVTQSPTHLIKTRGQQVTLRCSPKSGHDTVSWYQQALGQGPQFIFQYYEEEERQRGNFPDRFSGHQFPNYSSELNVNALLLGDSALYLCASSSVGGSSYEQYFGPGTRLTVT.

The chain joins TRBV4-3 to TRBJ2-3, with 8 bases lining up with TRBD2. The V segment lost 4 bases and the J segment 3 bases; nucleotides outside the gene matches: 6. Germline lookup yields CDR1 LGHNA and CDR2 YSLEER. The CDR3 consists of 15 residues. The CDR3 loop reads CASSPTGRGTDTQYF. The CDR3 DNA reads TGCGCCAGCAGCCCGACCGGGAGGGGGACAGATACGCAGTATTTT.

Here the CDR3 reads CASSTGMNTEAFF. CDR3 DNA sequence: TGTGCCAGCAGTACAGGGATGAACACTGAAGCTTTCTTT. The chain combines TRBV25-1 with TRBJ1-1, with D perhaps matching TRBD1 (6 bases). Trimming removed 5 bases from V and 0 bases from J, with 7 bases in between. This CDR3 is built from 13 residues. CDR1 and CDR2 from the germline V gene are MGHDK and SYGVNS.

Only a few counts were recorded for this clone. The chain has TRBV4-1 and TRBJ2-5; D is unresolved. The V end lost 0 bases, the J end lost 3 bases, and 5 bases lay between the germline ends. CDR3 length: 13 residues. Germline-derived CDR1 and CDR2 are MGHRA and YSYEKL. The CDR3 sequence: CASSQDTEETQYF. As DNA, the CDR3 is TGCGCCAGCAGCCAAGACACTGAAGAGACCCAGTACTTC.

Worth noting for this clone: The sample carries other DNA sequences with the same CDR3. This chain joins TRBV27 and TRBJ2-1; 12 bases match TRBD2. V was pared by 6 bases and J by 7 bases, with 7 bases of the junction left unmatched. CDR1 and CDR2 (germline): MNHEY, SMNVEV (reference sequence). This CDR3 contains 15 residues. The CDR3 sequence is CASSQLAGGPNEQFF. CDR3 nucleotide sequence: TGTGCCAGCAGCCAACTAGCGGGGGGACCTAATGAGCAGTTCTTC.

The chain uses TRBV27 and TRBJ2-7; TRBD2 matches at 8 bases. There are 14 residues in the CDR3. Germline CDR1 reads MNHEY; CDR2 reads SMNVEV (reference sequence). Trimming took 4 bases from V and 3 from J; bases not matched to a gene: 5. The CDR3 region has the DNA TGTGCCAGCAGTTGGGGACTAGGCTTCTACGAGCAGTACTTC. Its protein is CASSWGLGFYEQYF.

The chain combines TRBV2 with TRBJ1-2, with no clear D. This CDR3 is built from 16 residues. The germline CDR1 and CDR2 sequences are SNHLY and FYNNEI. The ends were cut back, 1 base at V and 1 base at J, with 13 bases in the middle. CDR3 sequence: CASSEEERPFNYGYTF. The CDR3 bases are TGTGCCAGCAGTGAAGAGGAGAGACCCTTTAACTATGGCTACACCTTC.

The rearrangement links TRBV5-1 to TRBJ2-5, with TRBD1 matching 9 bases. The CDR3 has 15 residues. Trimming cost V 0 bases and J 2 bases; bases outside gene matches: 2. Germline CDR1 is SGHRS and CDR2 is YFSETQ. This chain's CDR3 is CASSLGQGGQETQYF. CDR3 DNA sequence: TGCGCCAGCAGCTTGGGACAGGGGGGTCAAGAGACCCAGTACTTC.

The V call is TRBV7-2, the J call TRBJ1-5; possible D gene TRBD1, 6 bases. V dropped 0 bases and J dropped 6 bases, with 12 bases sitting between them. This CDR3 comprises 15 residues. Germline CDR1 is SGHTA and CDR2 is FQGNSA. The CDR3 nucleotides read TGTGCCAGCAGCTTAGCCCCAGGGGCCCTTCAGCCCCAGCATTTT. Its translation: CASSLAPGALQPQHF.

The chain uses TRBV5-5 and TRBJ2-3; D call uncertain. Between the trimmed V and J ends, which lost 0 bases and 0 bases, there was a span of 11 bases. Germline assignment: CDR1 SGHKS and CDR2 YYEKEE (reference sequence). This CDR3 is 16 amino acids long. CDR3 amino acids: CASSLDQVRSTDTQYF. CDR3 nucleotide sequence: TGTGCCAGCAGCTTGGACCAGGTACGAAGCACAGATACGCAGTATTTT.